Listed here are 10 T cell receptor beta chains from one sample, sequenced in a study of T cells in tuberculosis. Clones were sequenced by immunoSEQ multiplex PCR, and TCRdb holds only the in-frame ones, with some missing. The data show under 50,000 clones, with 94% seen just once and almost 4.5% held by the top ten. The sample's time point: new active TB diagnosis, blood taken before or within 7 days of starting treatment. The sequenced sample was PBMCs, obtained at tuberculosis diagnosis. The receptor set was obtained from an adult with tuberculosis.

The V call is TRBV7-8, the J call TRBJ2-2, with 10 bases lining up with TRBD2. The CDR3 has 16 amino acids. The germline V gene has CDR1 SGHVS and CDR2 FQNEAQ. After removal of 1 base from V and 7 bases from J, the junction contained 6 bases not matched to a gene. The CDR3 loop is CASSLVLAGVSGELFF. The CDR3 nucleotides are TGTGCCAGCAGCTTAGTCCTAGCGGGGGTGAGCGGGGAGCTGTTTTTT.

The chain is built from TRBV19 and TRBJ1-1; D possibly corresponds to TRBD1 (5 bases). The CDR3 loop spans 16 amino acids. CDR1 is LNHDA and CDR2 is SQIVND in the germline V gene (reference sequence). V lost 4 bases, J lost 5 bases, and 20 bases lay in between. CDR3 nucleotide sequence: TGTGCCAGTAGTAAATCAGGGATCCTTCGGGGGACTGAAGCTTTCTTT. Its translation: CASSKSGILRGTEAFF.

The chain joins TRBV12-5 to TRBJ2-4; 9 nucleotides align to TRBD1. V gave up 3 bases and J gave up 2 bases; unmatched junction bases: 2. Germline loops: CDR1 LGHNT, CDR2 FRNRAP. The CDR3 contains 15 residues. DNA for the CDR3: TGTGCTAGTGGTTTCGGGACAGGGACCAAAAACATTCAGTACTTC. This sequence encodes CASGFGTGTKNIQYF. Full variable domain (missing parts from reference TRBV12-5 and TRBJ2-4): DARVTQTPRHKVTEMGQEVTMRCQPILGHNTVFWYRQTMMQGLELLAYFRNRAPLDDSGMPKDRFSAEMPDATLATLKIQPSEPRDSAVYFCASGFGTGTKNIQYFGAGTRLSVL.

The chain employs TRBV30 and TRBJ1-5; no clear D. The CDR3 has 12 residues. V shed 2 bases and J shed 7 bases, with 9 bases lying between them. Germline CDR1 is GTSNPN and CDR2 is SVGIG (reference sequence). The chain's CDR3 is CAWSPTGQPQHF. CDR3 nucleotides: TGTGCCTGGAGTCCAACGGGGCAGCCCCAGCATTTT.

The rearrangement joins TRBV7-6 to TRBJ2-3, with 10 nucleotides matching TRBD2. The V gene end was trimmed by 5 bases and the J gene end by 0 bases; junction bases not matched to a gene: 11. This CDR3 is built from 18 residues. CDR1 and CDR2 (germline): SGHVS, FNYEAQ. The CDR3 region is CASSQAALAGDSTDTQYF. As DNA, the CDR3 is TGTGCCAGCAGCCAGGCCGCCCTAGCGGGGGATAGCACAGATACGCAGTATTTT.

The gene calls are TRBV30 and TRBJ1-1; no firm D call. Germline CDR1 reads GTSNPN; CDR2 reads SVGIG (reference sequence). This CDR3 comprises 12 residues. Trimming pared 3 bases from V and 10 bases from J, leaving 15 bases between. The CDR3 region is CAWSDPRRGAFF. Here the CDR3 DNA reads TGTGCCTGGAGCGATCCCCGACGGGGAGCTTTCTTT.

CDR3 nucleotide sequence: TGTGCCAGCAGCCCGGGTAGGGTCCAGGGGGATACGCAGTATTTT. Translating it yields CASSPGRVQGDTQYF. The gene calls are TRBV7-2 and TRBJ2-3; maybe TRBD1 (6 bases). Between the trimmed V and J ends, which lost 5 bases and 6 bases, there was a span of 18 bases. The CDR3 is made up of 15 amino acids. Per germline, CDR1 SGHTA and CDR2 FQGNSA. The full variable domain, in which reference TRBV7-2 and TRBJ2-3 provide the parts outside the CDR3, is GAGVSQSPSNKVTEKGKDVELRCDPISGHTALYWYRQSLGQGLEFLIYFQGNSAPDKSGLPSDRFSAERTGGSVSTLTIQRTQQEDSAVYLCASSPGRVQGDTQYFGPGTRLTVL.

As DNA, the CDR3 is TGTGCCAGCAGCTTAGCGAACGGTAATCAGCCCCAGCATTTT. Translating gives CASSLANGNQPQHF. The chain uses TRBV7-2 and TRBJ1-5; D is undetermined. This CDR3 has 14 amino acids. Trimming stripped 0 bases from V and 4 bases from J, with 7 bases between. Germline CDR1 SGHTA, CDR2 FQGNSA.

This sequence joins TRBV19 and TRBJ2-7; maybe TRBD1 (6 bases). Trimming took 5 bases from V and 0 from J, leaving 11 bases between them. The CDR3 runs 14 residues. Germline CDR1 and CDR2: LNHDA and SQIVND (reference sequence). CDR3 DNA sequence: TGTGCCAGTAGTCACCAGGGGTCCTCCTACGAGCAGTACTTC. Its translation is CASSHQGSSYEQYF.

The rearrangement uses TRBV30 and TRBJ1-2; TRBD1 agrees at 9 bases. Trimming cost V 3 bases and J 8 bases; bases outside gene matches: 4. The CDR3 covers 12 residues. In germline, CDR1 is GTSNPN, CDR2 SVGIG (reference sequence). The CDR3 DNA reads TGTGCCTGGAGCACTACAGGGGGCGGCTACACCTTC. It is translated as CAWSTTGGGYTF.